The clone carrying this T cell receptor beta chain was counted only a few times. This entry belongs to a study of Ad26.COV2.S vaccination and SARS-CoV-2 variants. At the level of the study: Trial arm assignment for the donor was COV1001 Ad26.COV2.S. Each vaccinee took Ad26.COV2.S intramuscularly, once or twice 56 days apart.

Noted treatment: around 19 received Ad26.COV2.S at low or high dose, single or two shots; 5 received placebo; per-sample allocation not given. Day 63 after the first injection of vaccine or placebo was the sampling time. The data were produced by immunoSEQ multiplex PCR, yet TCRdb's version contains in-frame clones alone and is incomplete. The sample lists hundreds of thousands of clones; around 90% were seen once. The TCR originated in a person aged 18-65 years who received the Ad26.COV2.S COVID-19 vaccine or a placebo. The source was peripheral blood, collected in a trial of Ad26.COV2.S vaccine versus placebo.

The CDR3 is CASSPPGGVNEQFF. CDR3 sequence (DNA): TGTGCCAGCAGCCCCCCGGGGGGGGTCAATGAGCAGTTCTTC. The V gene is TRBV7-9, the J gene TRBJ2-1; 8 bases map to TRBD2. The CDR3 sequence is 14 residues long. Unmatched junction bases numbered 6, after V lost 5 bases and J lost 6 bases. The germline CDR1 and CDR2 sequences are SEHNR and FQNEAQ (reference sequence).